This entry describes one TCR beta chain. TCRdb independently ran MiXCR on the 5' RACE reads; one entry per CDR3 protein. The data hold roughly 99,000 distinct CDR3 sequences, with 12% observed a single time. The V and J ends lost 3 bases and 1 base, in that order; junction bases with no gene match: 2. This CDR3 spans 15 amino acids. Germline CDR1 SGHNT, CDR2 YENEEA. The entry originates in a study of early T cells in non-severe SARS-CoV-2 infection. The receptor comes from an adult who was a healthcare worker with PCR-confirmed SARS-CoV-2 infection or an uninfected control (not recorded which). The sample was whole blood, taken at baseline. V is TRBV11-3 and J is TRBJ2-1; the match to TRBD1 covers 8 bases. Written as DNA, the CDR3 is TGTGCCAGCAGCTTTACAGGGGGATCCTACAATGAGCAGTTCTTC. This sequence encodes CASSFTGGSYNEQFF.